This TCR beta chain was retrieved from a study of human T cells and chemical hapten exposure. V dropped 0 bases and J dropped 4; count of bases not matched to a gene: 9. Germline CDR1 and CDR2: SGHTA and FQGNSA. CDR3 size: 17 residues. As for time point: patch test 1, 2 weeks after DPC sensitization. The treatment here: therapeutic diphenylcyclopropenone sensitization with weekly scalp DPC. Researchers extracted total RNA from unfractionated whole blood. TCRdb passed the RACE reads through MiXCR, listing each CDR3 protein once. The sample lists under 200,000 distinct CDR3 sequences; about 14% were seen once. Overall study results and limits: Expanded TCRs were compared with controls, and the expanded TCRs formed significantly more large CDR3 similarity clusters. DPC sensitization produced no change in TCRs with frequency above 1 in 1000.

This clonotype was observed a few times. Its antigen is as yet unknown. This specimen was whole blood, taken in connection with sensitization to the hapten diphenylcyclopropenone (DPC). This chain joins TRBV7-2 and TRBJ2-3; TRBD2 matches 8 bases. This clonotype was obtained from a woman aged 25 to 39 with alopecia areata. Some clones in this sample may be carry-over from other donors' samples. This CDR3 reads CASSLAIRRGDADTQYF. DNA for the CDR3: TGTGCCAGCAGCTTAGCGATTCGGCGGGGGGACGCAGATACGCAGTATTTT. The full variable domain, with the rest looked up from reference TRBV7-2 and TRBJ2-3, is GAGVSQSPSNKVTEKGKDVELRCDPISGHTALYWYRQSLGQGLEFLIYFQGNSAPDKSGLPSDRFSAERTGGSVSTLTIQRTQQEDSAVYLCASSLAIRRGDADTQYFGPGTRLTVL.